This TCR beta chain was recovered during a study of a mutant IDH1 vaccine in newly diagnosed glioma. This clone has a single count. Its matching antigen is unknown. Time point reported: week 23, last vaccination. The study gave 300 ug of mutant IDH1 20-mer peptide per vaccine dose, with topical imiquimod. The ends were cut back, 6 bases at V and 0 bases at J, with 12 bases in the middle. Per germline, CDR1 SQVTM and CDR2 ANQGSEA. The length of the CDR3 is 14 residues. This table comes from immunoSEQ multiplex PCR, and its TCRdb copy is limited to in-frame clones, with some not included. This table holds almost 85,000 clones, approximately 85% found once.

This TCR came from a man aged 25-40 years with glioma. Some clones in this sample may be carry-over from other donors' samples. V is TRBV29-1 and J is TRBJ1-3; D might be TRBD1 (6 bases). The source was PBMCs, collected from a glioma patient whose treatment included an IDH1 peptide vaccine. CDR3 amino acids: CSVGRGGSGNTIYF. CDR3 nucleotides: TGCAGCGTCGGGAGGGGGGGCTCTGGAAACACCATATATTTT.